Listed below are T cell receptor beta chains from one sample, sequenced in a study of immune characterization of retroperitoneal liposarcoma. In TCRdb, the PCR reads were re-called with MiXCR into one record per CDR3 protein. The sample records thousands of distinct CDR3 sequences, around 45% being singletons. The sequenced material came from tumor tissue. These receptors were obtained from a male donor with retroperitoneal liposarcoma. CDR3s include the opening cysteine and the closing phenylalanine or tryptophan. The order of the fields is CDR3 DNA, CDR3 protein, V gene, clone size, D gene, J gene. D genes are given only for firm matches. Where a row states a size, it is once, few, many or the class of an expanded clone; other rows omit it.

CDR3 DNA: TGTGCCAGCAGTTTTGGGGCGGGAGGCCCCGGCTACGAGCAGTACTTC
CDR3 protein: CASSFGAGGPGYEQYF
V gene: TRBV12-3/TRBV12-4
clone size: .
D gene: TRBD2
J gene: TRBJ2-7

CDR3 DNA: TGTGCCAGCAGCCTCGGGGAAGCGGGCCGGGAGCTGTTTTTT
CDR3 protein: CASSLGEAGRELFF
V gene: TRBV5-3
clone size: few
D gene: .
J gene: TRBJ2-2

CDR3 DNA: TGTGCCAGCAGTTTAGCGGGGACATTGGGAACAGATACGCAGTATTTT
CDR3 protein: CASSLAGTLGTDTQYF
V gene: TRBV12-3/TRBV12-4
clone size: .
D gene: .
J gene: TRBJ2-3

CDR3 DNA: TGTGCTAGTGGTTTGAACACCGGGACCCCAAATGAGCAGTTCTTC
CDR3 protein: CASGLNTGTPNEQFF
V gene: TRBV12-5
clone size: few
D gene: .
J gene: TRBJ2-1

CDR3 DNA: TGTGCCAGCAGAATAGCGGGAGGTACCGGGGAGCTGTTTTTT
CDR3 protein: CASRIAGGTGELFF
V gene: TRBV27
clone size: .
D gene: TRBD2
J gene: TRBJ2-2

CDR3 DNA: TGTGCCAGCAGTTTCGACAGGGGTGAGGAGACCCAGTACTTC
CDR3 protein: CASSFDRGEETQYF
V gene: TRBV27
clone size: few
D gene: TRBD1
J gene: TRBJ2-5

CDR3 DNA: TGTGCCAGCAGTGAAGCAGGCCAGTACACTGAAGCTTTCTTT
CDR3 protein: CASSEAGQYTEAFF
V gene: TRBV6-1
clone size: .
D gene: .
J gene: TRBJ1-1

CDR3 DNA: TGTGCCAGCAGGCCGGGACAGTACAATGAGCAGTTCTTC
CDR3 protein: CASRPGQYNEQFF
V gene: TRBV6-1
clone size: few
D gene: TRBD1
J gene: TRBJ2-1

CDR3 DNA: TGTGCCAGCAGTACCGGACAGGGGCGGTTCTTC
CDR3 protein: CASSTGQGRFF
V gene: TRBV12-3/TRBV12-4
clone size: .
D gene: TRBD1
J gene: TRBJ2-1

CDR3 DNA: TGTGCCAGCAGTTTCCCGGGACAGGGTGTGGTGGAGACCCAGTACTTC
CDR3 protein: CASSFPGQGVVETQYF
V gene: TRBV12-3/TRBV12-4
clone size: .
D gene: TRBD1
J gene: TRBJ2-5

CDR3 DNA: TGTGCCAGCAGTTACGGGACAGGGGTCCACAATGAGCAGTTCTTC
CDR3 protein: CASSYGTGVHNEQFF
V gene: TRBV6-1
clone size: .
D gene: TRBD1
J gene: TRBJ2-1

CDR3 DNA: TGTGCCAGCACCCTATCGGCCGGGAGCAATGAGCAGTACTTC
CDR3 protein: CASTLSAGSNEQYF
V gene: TRBV12-3/TRBV12-4
clone size: .
D gene: .
J gene: TRBJ2-5

CDR3 DNA: TGTGCCAGCAGTCGAGGGGTTATTAACCCTAATGAGCAGTTCTTC
CDR3 protein: CASSRGVINPNEQFF
V gene: TRBV6-5
clone size: .
D gene: .
J gene: TRBJ2-1

CDR3 DNA: TGTGCCAGCAGTTACGCCTTCGACAGGGTGACGAAGACCCAGTACTTC
CDR3 protein: CASSYAFDRVTKTQYF
V gene: TRBV6-6
clone size: medium-sized
D gene: TRBD1
J gene: TRBJ2-5

CDR3 DNA: TGTGCCAGCAAGACCTCCGGGACCGCAGATACGCAGTATTTT
CDR3 protein: CASKTSGTADTQYF
V gene: TRBV6-1
clone size: .
D gene: .
J gene: TRBJ2-3

CDR3 DNA: TGTGCCAGCACGACGCTTGCGAACACCGGGGAGCTGTTTTTT
CDR3 protein: CASTTLANTGELFF
V gene: TRBV12-3/TRBV12-4
clone size: few
D gene: .
J gene: TRBJ2-2

CDR3 DNA: TGTGCCAGCAGTTTCAGCGGCGGGCCGTTAAATGAGCAGTTCTTC
CDR3 protein: CASSFSGGPLNEQFF
V gene: TRBV6-5
clone size: .
D gene: .
J gene: TRBJ2-1

CDR3 DNA: TGTGCCATCAGAGTAGCGGGAGAGGCCCAGCGCCACGAGCAGTACTTC
CDR3 protein: CAIRVAGEAQRHEQYF
V gene: TRBV10-3
clone size: medium-sized
D gene: TRBD2
J gene: TRBJ2-7

CDR3 DNA: TGTGCCAGCAGTTACGGAGCGGGAGACACAGATACGCAGTATTTT
CDR3 protein: CASSYGAGDTDTQYF
V gene: TRBV6-6
clone size: .
D gene: TRBD2
J gene: TRBJ2-3

CDR3 DNA: TGTGCCAGCAGACCCAACAGGGAAGGCGAGCAGTACTTC
CDR3 protein: CASRPNREGEQYF
V gene: TRBV7-2
clone size: medium-sized
D gene: .
J gene: TRBJ2-7

CDR3 DNA: TGTGCCACCAGTGATCCCCGAGGGGGGGCCCAAGAGACCCAGTACTTC
CDR3 protein: CATSDPRGGAQETQYF
V gene: TRBV24-1
clone size: .
D gene: .
J gene: TRBJ2-5

CDR3 DNA: TGTGCCAGCAGCTTAAAGGCTAGCGGGAGTAATGAGCAGTTCTTC
CDR3 protein: CASSLKASGSNEQFF
V gene: TRBV7-2
clone size: .
D gene: TRBD2
J gene: TRBJ2-1

CDR3 DNA: TGTGCCAGCAGTCGTCTCGGACAGTCCTACGAGCAGTTCTTC
CDR3 protein: CASSRLGQSYEQFF
V gene: TRBV7-2
clone size: medium-sized
D gene: .
J gene: TRBJ2-1

CDR3 DNA: TGTGCCAGCAGTGAAGCGCCGGGACAGGGGGCAGATACGCAGTATTTT
CDR3 protein: CASSEAPGQGADTQYF
V gene: TRBV6-1
clone size: .
D gene: TRBD1
J gene: TRBJ2-3

CDR3 DNA: TGTGCCAGCAGTTTAGAGGGTAATGAAAAACTGTTTTTT
CDR3 protein: CASSLEGNEKLFF
V gene: TRBV12-3/TRBV12-4
clone size: few
D gene: .
J gene: TRBJ1-4

CDR3 DNA: TGTGCCATCAGTGAGTCCGGACAGCCTCCTTACAATGAGCAGTTCTTC
CDR3 protein: CAISESGQPPYNEQFF
V gene: TRBV10-3
clone size: .
D gene: .
J gene: TRBJ2-1

CDR3 DNA: TGTGCCAGCAGAAAGGCGGGACCGGGTCCCTACGAGCAGTACTTC
CDR3 protein: CASRKAGPGPYEQYF
V gene: TRBV6-1
clone size: .
D gene: .
J gene: TRBJ2-7

CDR3 DNA: TGTGCCAGCAGTTACCCCCCCTGGGCGGGAGGGCCGAATGAGCAGTTCTTC
CDR3 protein: CASSYPPWAGGPNEQFF
V gene: TRBV6-6
clone size: medium-sized
D gene: TRBD2
J gene: TRBJ2-1

CDR3 DNA: TGTGCCAGCAGTTACTCAGGGGACAATGAGCAGTTCTTC
CDR3 protein: CASSYSGDNEQFF
V gene: TRBV6-5
clone size: .
D gene: .
J gene: TRBJ2-1

CDR3 DNA: TGTGCCAGCAGCTCGAACAGAGATAACTATGGCTACACCTTC
CDR3 protein: CASSSNRDNYGYTF
V gene: TRBV7-6
clone size: .
D gene: .
J gene: TRBJ1-2

CDR3 DNA: TGTGCCAGCAGCACGGATGGAGGGATGAATGAGCAGTTCTTC
CDR3 protein: CASSTDGGMNEQFF
V gene: TRBV5-6
clone size: few
D gene: .
J gene: TRBJ2-1

CDR3 DNA: TGTGCCAGCAATCGGGGCCCAGAGACCCAGTACTTC
CDR3 protein: CASNRGPETQYF
V gene: TRBV12-3/TRBV12-4
clone size: .
D gene: .
J gene: TRBJ2-5

CDR3 DNA: TGTGCCAGCAGCTTGTCCGCCCGGGGAACCGGGGAGCTGTTTTTT
CDR3 protein: CASSLSARGTGELFF
V gene: TRBV6-1
clone size: large
D gene: .
J gene: TRBJ2-2

CDR3 DNA: TGTGCCAGCTTAGATGGTGTGAATGAGCAGTACTTC
CDR3 protein: CASLDGVNEQYF
V gene: TRBV7-8
clone size: few
D gene: .
J gene: TRBJ2-7

CDR3 DNA: TGTGCCAGCCGAGGCGGTAGACAGGGATCGGTTGAGCAGTTCTTC
CDR3 protein: CASRGGRQGSVEQFF
V gene: TRBV7-8
clone size: medium-sized
D gene: TRBD1
J gene: TRBJ2-1

CDR3 DNA: TGTGCCAGCAGCTTAGGAGGGACGCAGCAGTACTTC
CDR3 protein: CASSLGGTQQYF
V gene: TRBV11-1
clone size: few
D gene: .
J gene: TRBJ2-7

CDR3 DNA: TGTGCCAGCAGCTTCTCGTTCTGGAGGGCAGCAGTACAAGAGACCCAGTACTTC
CDR3 protein: CASSFSFWRAAVQETQYF
V gene: TRBV7-2
clone size: .
D gene: .
J gene: TRBJ2-5

CDR3 DNA: TGTGCCAGCAGGACTAGCGGATTGTACAATGAGCAGTTCTTC
CDR3 protein: CASRTSGLYNEQFF
V gene: TRBV12-3/TRBV12-4
clone size: few
D gene: TRBD2
J gene: TRBJ2-1

CDR3 DNA: TGTGCCAGCAGTTTAGCGGGTGGCCCCTACGAGCAGTACTTC
CDR3 protein: CASSLAGGPYEQYF
V gene: TRBV12-3/TRBV12-4
clone size: medium-sized
D gene: .
J gene: TRBJ2-7